This record looks at one T cell receptor beta chain sequence and its context. What antigen it recognizes has not been identified. Base quality data are lacking; no much larger clone is found one base away. The entry originates in a study of blood T cell repertoires in COVID-19 (dated by TCRdb to the early 2020s). For context, the study as a whole: Collaborator samples came from the United States, Italy and Spain and covered acute and convalescent phases of COVID-19. The prospective study material was composed of cDNA or gDNA derived from T cells, B-cell-depleted T cells, or PBMCs. The dataset comprised deeply sampled blood TCRbeta repertoires from subjects exposed to, actively infected with, or recovered from COVID-19. The repertoires were released in a freely available public database meant as a resource for research on the immune response to SARS-CoV-2. Samples were obtained from the ongoing ImmuneRACE study (first 160 participants) and from over a thousand subjects provided by 6 global collaborators. Sample metadata almost always included a de-identified subject ID, COVID-19 status, age in years and sex. HLA class I and class II types, where available, came from metadata supplied by the sample provider rather than from assay-based typing.

V was cut back by 3 bases and J by 7 bases, leaving a gap of 12 bases between them. From its cysteine to its phenylalanine, the CDR3 spans 14 amino acids. Solely the CDR3 DNA is kept, with 42 bases framed from the first base. Looking up the germline V gene (reference sequence) yields CDR1 MNHEY and CDR2 SMNVEV. TCRbeta CDR3 regions were amplified from genomic DNA using the immunoSEQ Assay, a bias-controlled multiplex PCR. The paper's processing steps were these. The number of nucleated cells in each sample was estimated by amplification of reference gene primers within the assay. Sequence reads were collapsed and filtered to measure the absolute abundance of every unique TCRbeta CDR3 rearrangement. For each sample, productive Simpson clonality was calculated as the square root of Simpson's diversity index across productive rearrangements. TCRdb obtained this table from immuneACCESS and retained in-frame rearrangements with V and J assigned. These tables miss some clones; where compared with another copy, unresolved V genes account for less than half of the shortfall, and the remainder is unexplained. The V and J calls and the clone size are those of that table, but D and trimming were determined from the DNA. Here the sample has about 260,000 clones; 75% to 90% occur a single time. The ten top clones hold about 2% of the sample.

The investigation overall reported the following: Clinical and demographic metadata were provided uncurated, with the amount varying by source and participant.

Samples from volunteer blood donors who had recovered from COVID-19 were contributed by a second Seattle source. The collaborating institutions used their own protocols to collect whole blood in K2EDTA tubes. For TCRbeta analysis, collaborator samples were shipped as frozen whole blood, as isolated PBMCs, or as DNA extracted from either sample type. Sequencing was performed on peripheral blood. Recombination connected TRBV27 to TRBJ1-4; the D segment cannot be called with confidence. The sequence was obtained from a woman between 50 and 59 years old who had recovered from COVID-19. Here the CDR3 is given as CASSFRARGEKLFF. DNA sequence: TGTGCCAGCAGTTTCCGGGCTCGGGGTGAAAAACTGTTTTTT.